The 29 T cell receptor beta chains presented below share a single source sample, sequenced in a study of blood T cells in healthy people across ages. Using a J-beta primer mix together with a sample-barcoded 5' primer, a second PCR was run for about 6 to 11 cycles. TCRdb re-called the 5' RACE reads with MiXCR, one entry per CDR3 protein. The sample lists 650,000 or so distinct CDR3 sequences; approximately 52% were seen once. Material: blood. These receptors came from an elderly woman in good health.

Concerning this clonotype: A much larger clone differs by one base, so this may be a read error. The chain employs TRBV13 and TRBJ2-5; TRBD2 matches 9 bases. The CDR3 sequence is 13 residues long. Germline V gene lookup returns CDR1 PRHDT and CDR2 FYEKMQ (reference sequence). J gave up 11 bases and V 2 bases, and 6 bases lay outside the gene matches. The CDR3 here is CASSLIRLAGQYF. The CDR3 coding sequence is TGTGCCAGCAGCTTAATTCGGCTAGCGGGGCAGTACTTC. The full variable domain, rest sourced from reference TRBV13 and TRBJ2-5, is AAGVIQSPRHLIKEKRETATLKCYPIPRHDTVYWYQQGPGQDPQFLISFYEKMQSDKGSIPDRFSAQQFSDYHSELNMSSLELGDSALYFCASSLIRLAGQYFGPGTRLLVL.

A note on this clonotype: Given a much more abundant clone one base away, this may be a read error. CDR3 in DNA: TGCGCCGGCAGCCCTGATGGACAGGGGGCTGGTGGCTACACCTTC. Its protein product is CAGSPDGQGAGGYTF. V usage is TRBV5-1 and J usage is TRBJ1-2, with 11 bases aligning to TRBD1. The length of the CDR3 is 15 residues. Germline V gene data show CDR1 as SGHRS and CDR2 as YFSETQ.

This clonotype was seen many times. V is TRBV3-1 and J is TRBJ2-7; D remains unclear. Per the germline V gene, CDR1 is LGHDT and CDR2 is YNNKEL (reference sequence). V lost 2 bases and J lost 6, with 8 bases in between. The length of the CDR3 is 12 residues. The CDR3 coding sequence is TGTGCCAGCAGCCAATCTGTAGGCGAGCAGTACTTC. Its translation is CASSQSVGEQYF.

The CDR3 loop reads CSADRPSGGETQYF. CDR3 DNA sequence: TGCAGTGCTGATCGACCAAGCGGGGGAGAGACCCAGTACTTC. The gene calls are TRBV20-1 and TRBJ2-5; TRBD2 agrees at 8 bases. The CDR3 has 14 residues. Germline V gene sequence: CDR1 DFQATT, CDR2 SNEGSKA (reference sequence). With V trimmed by 5 bases and J by 4 bases, 9 bases remained unmatched.

The DNA for the CDR3 is TGCAGTGCTAGATCTAGACGGAGCCAACAAGAGACCCAGTACTTC. Its translation: CSARSRRSQQETQYF. The chain links TRBV20-1 to TRBJ2-5; D not resolved. The CDR3 consists of 15 residues. V lost 2 bases and J 2 bases, leaving 15 bases between the germline ends. Looked up from germline, CDR1 is DFQATT and CDR2 is SNEGSKA (reference sequence).

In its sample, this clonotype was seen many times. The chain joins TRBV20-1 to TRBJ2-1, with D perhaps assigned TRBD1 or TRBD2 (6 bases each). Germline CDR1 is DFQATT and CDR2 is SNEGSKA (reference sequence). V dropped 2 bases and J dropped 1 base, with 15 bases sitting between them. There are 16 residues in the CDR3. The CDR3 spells CSARPGVGGSYNEQFF. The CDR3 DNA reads TGCAGTGCTAGACCAGGGGTTGGAGGGTCCTACAATGAGCAGTTCTTC.

This chain's CDR3 is CASSGKSQPQHF. The CDR3 region has the DNA TGTGCCAGCAGTGGCAAAAGTCAGCCCCAGCATTTT. The J gene is TRBJ1-5, the V gene TRBV6-1; no definite D call. Germline V gene sequence: CDR1 MNHNS, CDR2 SASEGT. This CDR3 is built from 12 residues. Trimming cost V 4 bases and J 6 bases, with 7 bases left between them.

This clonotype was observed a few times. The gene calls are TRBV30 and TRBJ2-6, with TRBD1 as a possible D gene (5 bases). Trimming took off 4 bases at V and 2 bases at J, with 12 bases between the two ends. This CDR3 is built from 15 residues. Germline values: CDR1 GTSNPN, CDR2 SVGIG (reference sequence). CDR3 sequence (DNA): TGTGCCTGGACTCATCAGGGAACTGGGGCCAACGTCCTGACTTTC. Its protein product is CAWTHQGTGANVLTF.

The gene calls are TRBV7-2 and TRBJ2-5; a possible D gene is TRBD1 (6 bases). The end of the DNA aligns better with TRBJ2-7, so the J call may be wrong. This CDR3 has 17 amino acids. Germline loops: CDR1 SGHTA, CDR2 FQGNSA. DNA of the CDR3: TGTGCCAGCACTCGGACAGCTCACCCCCTGATAACGGACGAGCAGTACTTC. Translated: CASTRTAHPLITDEQYF.

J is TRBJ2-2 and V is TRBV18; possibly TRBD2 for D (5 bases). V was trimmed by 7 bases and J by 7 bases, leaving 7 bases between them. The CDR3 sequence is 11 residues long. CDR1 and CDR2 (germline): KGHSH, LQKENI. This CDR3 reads CASFGGGELFF. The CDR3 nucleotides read TGTGCCAGCTTTGGAGGCGGGGAGCTGTTTTTT.

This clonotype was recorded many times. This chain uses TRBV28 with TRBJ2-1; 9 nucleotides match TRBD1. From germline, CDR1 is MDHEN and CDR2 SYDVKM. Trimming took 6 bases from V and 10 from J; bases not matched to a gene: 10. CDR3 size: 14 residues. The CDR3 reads CASREDRGSREQFF. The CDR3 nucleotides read TGTGCCAGCAGAGAGGACAGGGGATCACGCGAGCAGTTCTTC.

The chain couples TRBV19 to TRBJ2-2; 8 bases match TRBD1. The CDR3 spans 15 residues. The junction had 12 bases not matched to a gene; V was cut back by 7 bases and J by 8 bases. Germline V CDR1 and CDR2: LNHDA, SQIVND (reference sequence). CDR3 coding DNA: TGTGCCAGTATGGGGACAGGTCGGCTAGCTGGGGAGCTGTTTTTT. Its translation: CASMGTGRLAGELFF. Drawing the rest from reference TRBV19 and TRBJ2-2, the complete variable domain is DGGITQSPKYLFRKEGQNVTLSCEQNLNHDAMYWYRQDPGQGLRLIYYSQIVNDFQKGDIAEGYSVSREKKESFPLTVTSAQKNPTAFYLCASMGTGRLAGELFFGEGSRLTVL.

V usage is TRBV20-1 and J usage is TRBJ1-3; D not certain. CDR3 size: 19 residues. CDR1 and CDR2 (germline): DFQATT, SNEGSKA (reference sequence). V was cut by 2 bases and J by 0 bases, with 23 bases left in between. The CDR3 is CSARRPMTKPPFSGNTIYF. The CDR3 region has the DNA TGCAGTGCTAGAAGACCCATGACAAAGCCTCCTTTCTCTGGAAACACCATATATTTT.

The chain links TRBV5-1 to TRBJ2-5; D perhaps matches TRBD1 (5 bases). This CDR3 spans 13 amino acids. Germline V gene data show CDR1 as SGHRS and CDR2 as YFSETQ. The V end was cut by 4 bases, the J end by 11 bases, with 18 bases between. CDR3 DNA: TGCGCCAGCAGCCCATACACGGACAATGAGCAGTACTTC. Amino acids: CASSPYTDNEQYF.

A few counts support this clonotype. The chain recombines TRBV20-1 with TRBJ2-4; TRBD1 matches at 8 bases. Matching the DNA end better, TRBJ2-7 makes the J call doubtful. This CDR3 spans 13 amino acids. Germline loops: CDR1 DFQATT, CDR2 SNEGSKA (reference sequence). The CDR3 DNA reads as TGCAGTGCTAGACAGGGGACAGGAGCCGAGCAGTACTTC. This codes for CSARQGTGAEQYF.

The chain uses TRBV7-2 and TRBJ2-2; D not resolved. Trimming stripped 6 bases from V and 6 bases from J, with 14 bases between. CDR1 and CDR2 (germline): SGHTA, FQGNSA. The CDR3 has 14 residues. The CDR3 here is CASRQQMGPGELFF. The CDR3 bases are TGTGCCAGCAGACAACAGATGGGCCCCGGGGAGCTGTTTTTT. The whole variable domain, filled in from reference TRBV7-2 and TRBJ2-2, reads GAGVSQSPSNKVTEKGKDVELRCDPISGHTALYWYRQSLGQGLEFLIYFQGNSAPDKSGLPSDRFSAERTGGSVSTLTIQRTQQEDSAVYLCASRQQMGPGELFFGEGSRLTVL.

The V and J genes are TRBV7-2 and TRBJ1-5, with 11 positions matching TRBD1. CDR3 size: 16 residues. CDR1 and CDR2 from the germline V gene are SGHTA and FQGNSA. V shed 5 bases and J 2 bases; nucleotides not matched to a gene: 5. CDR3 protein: CASSLRTGGRNQPQHF. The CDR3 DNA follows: TGTGCCAGCAGCCTCAGGACAGGGGGCCGCAATCAGCCCCAGCATTTT.

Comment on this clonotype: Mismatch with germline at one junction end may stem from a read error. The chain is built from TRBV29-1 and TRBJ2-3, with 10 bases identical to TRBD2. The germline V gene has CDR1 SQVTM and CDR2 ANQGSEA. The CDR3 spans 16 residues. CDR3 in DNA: TGCAGTGTTGAAGGAGCTAGCGGGGGAATCACAGATACGCAGTATTTT. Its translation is CSVEGASGGITDTQYF.

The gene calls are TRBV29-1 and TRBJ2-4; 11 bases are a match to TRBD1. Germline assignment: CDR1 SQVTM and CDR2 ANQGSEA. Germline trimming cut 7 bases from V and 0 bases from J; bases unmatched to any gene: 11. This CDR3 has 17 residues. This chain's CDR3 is CSGMGTGGTLAKNIQYF. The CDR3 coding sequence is TGCAGCGGGATGGGGACAGGGGGGACTCTAGCCAAAAACATTCAGTACTTC. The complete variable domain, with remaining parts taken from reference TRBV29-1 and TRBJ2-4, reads SAVISQKPSRDICQRGTSLTIQCQVDSQVTMMFWYRQQPGQSLTLIATANQGSEATYESGFVIDKFPISRPNLTFSTLTVSNMSPEDSSIYLCSGMGTGGTLAKNIQYFGAGTRLSVL.

DNA of the CDR3: TGTGCCAGCAGCTTACTCCCGGGATGGGAAGCTAATGAAAAACTGTTTTTT. It yields the protein CASSLLPGWEANEKLFF. The chain carries TRBV7-2 and TRBJ1-4; no clear D. The V end was cut by 2 bases, the J end by 3 bases, with 16 bases between. The CDR3 sequence is 17 residues long. The germline gives CDR1 SGHTA, CDR2 FQGNSA.

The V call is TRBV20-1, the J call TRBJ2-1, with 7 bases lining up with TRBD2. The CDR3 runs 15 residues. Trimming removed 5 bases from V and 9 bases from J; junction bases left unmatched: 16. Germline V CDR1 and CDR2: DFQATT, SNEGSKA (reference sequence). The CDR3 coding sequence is TGCAGTGCTGAGTCATCCCGACTAGCTGAGGGTGAGCAGTTCTTC. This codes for CSAESSRLAEGEQFF.

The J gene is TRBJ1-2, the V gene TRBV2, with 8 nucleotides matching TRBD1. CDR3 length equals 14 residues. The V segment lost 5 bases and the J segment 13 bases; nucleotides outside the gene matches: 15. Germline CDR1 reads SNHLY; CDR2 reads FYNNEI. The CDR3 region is CASSYVGQGVLVTF. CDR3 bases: TGTGCCAGCAGTTATGTTGGACAGGGCGTTTTGGTCACCTTC. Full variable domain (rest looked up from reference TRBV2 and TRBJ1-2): EPEVTQTPSHQVTQMGQEVILRCVPISNHLYFYWYRQILGQKVEFLVSFYNNEISEKSEIFDDQFSVERPDGSNFTLKIRSTKLEDSAMYFCASSYVGQGVLVTFGSGTRLTVV.

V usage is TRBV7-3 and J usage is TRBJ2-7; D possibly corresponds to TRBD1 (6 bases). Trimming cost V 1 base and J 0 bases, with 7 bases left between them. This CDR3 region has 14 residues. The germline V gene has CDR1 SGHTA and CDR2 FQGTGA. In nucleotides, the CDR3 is TGTGCCAGCAGCTTAAACAGGGCCTCCTACGAGCAGTACTTC. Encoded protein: CASSLNRASYEQYF.

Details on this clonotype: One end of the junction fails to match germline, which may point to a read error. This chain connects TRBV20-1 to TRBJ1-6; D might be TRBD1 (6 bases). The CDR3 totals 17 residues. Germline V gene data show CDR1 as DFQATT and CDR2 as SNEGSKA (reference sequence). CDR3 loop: CSASIPGHLLNGSPPHF. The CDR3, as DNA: TGCAGTGCTAGTATACCGGGACACCTACTCAACGGTTCACCCCCCCACTTT.

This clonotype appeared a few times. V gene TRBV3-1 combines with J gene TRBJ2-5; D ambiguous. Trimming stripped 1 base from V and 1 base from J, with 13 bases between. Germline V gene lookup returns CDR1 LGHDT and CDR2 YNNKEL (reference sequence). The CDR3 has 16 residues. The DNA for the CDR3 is TGTGCCAGCAGCCAAGTCCGGGTTATAGTCCAAGAGACCCAGTACTTC. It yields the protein CASSQVRVIVQETQYF.

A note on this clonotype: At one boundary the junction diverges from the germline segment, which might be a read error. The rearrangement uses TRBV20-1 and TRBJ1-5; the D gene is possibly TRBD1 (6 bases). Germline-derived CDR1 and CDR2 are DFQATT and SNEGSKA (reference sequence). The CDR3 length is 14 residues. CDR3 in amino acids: CSARGGANNQPQHF. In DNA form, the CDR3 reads TGCAGCGCTAGAGGGGGGGCGAACAATCAGCCCCAGCATTTT.

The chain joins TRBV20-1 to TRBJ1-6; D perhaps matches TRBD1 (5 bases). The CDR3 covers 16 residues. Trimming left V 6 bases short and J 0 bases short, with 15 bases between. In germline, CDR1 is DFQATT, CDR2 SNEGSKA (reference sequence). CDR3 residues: CSAKDISFSYNSPLHF. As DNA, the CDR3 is TGCAGTGCCAAGGACATCTCGTTCTCCTATAATTCACCCCTCCACTTT.

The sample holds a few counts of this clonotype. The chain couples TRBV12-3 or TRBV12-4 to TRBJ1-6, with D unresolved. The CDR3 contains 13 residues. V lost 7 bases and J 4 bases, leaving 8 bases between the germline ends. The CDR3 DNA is TGTGCCAGCAAGTTAGGTTATAATTCACCCCTCCACTTT. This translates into CASKLGYNSPLHF.

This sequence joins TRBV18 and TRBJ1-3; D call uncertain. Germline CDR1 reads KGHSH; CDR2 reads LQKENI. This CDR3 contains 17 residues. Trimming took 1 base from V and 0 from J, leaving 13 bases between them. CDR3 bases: TGTGCCAGCTCACCACTCATGGACCGACACTCTGGAAACACCATATATTTT. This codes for CASSPLMDRHSGNTIYF.